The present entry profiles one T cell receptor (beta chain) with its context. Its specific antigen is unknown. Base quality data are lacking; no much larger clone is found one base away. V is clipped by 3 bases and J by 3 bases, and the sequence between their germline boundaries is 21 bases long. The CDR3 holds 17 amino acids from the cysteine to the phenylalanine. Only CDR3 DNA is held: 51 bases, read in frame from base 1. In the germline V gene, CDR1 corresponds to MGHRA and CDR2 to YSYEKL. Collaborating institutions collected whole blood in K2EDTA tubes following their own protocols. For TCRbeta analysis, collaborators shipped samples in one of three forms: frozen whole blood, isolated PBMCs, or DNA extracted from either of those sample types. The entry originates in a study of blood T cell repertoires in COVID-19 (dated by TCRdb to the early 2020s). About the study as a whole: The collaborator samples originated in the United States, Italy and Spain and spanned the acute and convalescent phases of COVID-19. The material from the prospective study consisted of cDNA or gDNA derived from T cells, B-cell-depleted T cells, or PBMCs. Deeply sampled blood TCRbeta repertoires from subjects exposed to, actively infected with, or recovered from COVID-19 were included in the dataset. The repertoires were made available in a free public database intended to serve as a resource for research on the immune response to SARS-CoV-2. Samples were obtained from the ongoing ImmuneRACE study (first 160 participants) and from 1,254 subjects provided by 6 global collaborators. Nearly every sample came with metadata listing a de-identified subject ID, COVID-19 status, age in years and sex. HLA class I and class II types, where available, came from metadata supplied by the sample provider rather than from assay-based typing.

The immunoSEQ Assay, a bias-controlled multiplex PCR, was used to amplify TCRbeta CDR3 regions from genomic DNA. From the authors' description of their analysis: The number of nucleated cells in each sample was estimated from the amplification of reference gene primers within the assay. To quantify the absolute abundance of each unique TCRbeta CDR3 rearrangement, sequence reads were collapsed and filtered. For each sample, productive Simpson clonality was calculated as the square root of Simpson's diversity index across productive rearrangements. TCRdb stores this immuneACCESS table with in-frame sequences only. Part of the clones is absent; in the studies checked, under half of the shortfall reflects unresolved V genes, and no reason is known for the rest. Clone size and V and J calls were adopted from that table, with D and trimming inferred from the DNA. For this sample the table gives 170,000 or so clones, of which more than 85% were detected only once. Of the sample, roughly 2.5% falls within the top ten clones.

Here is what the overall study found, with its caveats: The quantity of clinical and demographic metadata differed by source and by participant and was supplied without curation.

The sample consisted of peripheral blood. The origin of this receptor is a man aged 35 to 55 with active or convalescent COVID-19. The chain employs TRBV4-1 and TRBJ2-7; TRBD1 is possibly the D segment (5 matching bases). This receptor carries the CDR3 CASSHQPQAMQVYEQYF. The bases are TGCGCCAGCAGCCACCAACCACAGGCCATGCAAGTCTACGAGCAGTACTTC.